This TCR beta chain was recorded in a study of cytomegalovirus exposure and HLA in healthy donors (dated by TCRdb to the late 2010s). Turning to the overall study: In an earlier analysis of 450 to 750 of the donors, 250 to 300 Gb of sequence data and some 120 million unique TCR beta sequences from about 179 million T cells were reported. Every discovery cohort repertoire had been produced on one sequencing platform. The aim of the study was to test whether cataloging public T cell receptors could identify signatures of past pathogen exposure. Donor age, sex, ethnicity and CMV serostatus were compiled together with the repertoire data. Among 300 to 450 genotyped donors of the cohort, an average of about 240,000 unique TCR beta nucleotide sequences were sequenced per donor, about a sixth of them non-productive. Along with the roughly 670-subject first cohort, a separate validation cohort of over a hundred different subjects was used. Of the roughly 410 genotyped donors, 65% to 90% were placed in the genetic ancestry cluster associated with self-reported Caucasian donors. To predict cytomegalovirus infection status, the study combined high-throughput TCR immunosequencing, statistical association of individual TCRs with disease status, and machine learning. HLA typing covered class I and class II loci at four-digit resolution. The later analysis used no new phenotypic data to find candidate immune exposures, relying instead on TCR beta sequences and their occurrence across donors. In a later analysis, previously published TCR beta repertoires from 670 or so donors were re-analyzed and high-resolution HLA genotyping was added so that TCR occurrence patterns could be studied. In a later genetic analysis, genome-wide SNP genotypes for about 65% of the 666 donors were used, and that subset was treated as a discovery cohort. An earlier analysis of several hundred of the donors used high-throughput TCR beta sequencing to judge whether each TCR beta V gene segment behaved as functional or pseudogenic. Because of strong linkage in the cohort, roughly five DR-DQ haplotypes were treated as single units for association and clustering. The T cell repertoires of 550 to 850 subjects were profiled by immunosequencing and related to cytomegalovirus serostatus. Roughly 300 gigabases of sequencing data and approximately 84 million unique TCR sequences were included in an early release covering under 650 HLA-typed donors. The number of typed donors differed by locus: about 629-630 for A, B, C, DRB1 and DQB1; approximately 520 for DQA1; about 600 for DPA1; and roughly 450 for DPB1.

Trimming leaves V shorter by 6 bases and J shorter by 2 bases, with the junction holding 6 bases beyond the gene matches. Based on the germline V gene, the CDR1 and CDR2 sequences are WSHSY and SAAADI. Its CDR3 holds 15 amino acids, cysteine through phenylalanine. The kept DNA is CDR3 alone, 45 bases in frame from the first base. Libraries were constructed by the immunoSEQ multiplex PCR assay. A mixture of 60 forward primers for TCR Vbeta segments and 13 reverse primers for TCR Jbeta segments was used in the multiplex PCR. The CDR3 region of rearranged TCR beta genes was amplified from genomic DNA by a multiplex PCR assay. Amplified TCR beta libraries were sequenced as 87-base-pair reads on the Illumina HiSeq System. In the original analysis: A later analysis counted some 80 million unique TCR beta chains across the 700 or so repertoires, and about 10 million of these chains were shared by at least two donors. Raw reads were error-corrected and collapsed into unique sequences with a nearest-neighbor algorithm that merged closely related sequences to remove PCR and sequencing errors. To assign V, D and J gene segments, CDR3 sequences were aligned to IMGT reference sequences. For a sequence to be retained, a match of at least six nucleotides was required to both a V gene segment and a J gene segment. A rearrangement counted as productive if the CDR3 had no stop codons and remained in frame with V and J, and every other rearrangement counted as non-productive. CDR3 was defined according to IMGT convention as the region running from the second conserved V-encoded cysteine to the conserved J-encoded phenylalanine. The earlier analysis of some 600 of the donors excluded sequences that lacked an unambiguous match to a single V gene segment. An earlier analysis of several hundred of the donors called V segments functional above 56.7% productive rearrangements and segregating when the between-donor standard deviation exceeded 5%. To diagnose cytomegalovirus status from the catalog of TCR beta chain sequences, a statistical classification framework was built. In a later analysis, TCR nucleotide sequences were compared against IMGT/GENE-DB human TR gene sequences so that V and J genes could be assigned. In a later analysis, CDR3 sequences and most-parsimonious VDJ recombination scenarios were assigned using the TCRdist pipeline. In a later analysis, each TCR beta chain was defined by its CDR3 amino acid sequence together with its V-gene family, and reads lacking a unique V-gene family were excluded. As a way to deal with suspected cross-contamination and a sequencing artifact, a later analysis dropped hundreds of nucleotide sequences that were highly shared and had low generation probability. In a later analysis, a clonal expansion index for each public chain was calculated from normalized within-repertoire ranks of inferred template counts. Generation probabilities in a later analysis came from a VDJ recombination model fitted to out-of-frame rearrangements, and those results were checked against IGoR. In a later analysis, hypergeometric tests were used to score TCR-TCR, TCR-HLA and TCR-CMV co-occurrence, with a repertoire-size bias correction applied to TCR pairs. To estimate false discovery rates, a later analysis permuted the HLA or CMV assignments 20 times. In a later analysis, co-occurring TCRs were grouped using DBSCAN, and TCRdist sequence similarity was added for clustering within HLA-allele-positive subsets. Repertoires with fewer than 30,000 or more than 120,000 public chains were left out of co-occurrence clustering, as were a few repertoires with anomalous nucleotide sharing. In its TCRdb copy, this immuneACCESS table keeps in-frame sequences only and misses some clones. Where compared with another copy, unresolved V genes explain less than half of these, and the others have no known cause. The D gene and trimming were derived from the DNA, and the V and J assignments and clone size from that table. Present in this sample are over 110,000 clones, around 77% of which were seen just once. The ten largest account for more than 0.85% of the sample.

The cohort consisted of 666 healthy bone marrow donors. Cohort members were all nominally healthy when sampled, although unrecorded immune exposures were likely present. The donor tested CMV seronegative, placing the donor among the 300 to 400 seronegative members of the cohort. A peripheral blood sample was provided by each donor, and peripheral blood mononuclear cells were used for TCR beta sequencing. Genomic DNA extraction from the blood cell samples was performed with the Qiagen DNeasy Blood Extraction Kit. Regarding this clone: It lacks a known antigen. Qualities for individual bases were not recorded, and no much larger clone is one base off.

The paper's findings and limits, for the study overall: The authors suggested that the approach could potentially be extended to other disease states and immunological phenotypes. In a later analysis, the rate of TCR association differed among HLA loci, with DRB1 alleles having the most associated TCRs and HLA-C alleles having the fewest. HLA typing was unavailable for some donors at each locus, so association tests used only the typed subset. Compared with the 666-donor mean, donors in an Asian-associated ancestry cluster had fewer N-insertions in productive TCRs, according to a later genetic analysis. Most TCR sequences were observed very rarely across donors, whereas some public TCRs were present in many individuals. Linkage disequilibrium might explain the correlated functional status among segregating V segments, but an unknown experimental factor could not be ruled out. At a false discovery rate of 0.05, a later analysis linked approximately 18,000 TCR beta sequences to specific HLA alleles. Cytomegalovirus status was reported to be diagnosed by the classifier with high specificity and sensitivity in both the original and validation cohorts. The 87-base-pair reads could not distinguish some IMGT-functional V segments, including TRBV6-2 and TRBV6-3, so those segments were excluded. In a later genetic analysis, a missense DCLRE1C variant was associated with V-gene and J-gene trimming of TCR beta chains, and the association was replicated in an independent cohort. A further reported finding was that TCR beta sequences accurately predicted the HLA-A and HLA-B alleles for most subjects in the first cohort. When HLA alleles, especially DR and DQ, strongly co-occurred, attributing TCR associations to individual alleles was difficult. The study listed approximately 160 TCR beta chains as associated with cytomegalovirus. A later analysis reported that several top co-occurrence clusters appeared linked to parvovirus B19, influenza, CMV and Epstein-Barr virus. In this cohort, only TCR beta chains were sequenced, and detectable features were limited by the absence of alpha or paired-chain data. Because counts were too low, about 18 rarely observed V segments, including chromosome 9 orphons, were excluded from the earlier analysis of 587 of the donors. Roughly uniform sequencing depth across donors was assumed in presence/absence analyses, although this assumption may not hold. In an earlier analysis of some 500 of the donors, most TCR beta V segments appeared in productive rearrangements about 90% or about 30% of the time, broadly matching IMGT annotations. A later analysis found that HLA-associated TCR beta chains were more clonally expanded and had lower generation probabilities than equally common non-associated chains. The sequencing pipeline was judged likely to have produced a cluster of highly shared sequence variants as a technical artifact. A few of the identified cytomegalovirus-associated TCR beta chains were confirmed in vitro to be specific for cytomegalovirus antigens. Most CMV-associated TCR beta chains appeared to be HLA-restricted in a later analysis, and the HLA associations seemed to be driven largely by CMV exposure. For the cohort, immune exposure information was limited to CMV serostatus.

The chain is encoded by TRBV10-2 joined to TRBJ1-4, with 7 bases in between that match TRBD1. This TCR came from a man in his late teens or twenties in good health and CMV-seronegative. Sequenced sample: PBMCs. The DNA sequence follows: TGCGCCAGCAGCTTGACAGGGAGGACTAATGAAAAACTGTTTTTT. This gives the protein CASSLTGRTNEKLFF.